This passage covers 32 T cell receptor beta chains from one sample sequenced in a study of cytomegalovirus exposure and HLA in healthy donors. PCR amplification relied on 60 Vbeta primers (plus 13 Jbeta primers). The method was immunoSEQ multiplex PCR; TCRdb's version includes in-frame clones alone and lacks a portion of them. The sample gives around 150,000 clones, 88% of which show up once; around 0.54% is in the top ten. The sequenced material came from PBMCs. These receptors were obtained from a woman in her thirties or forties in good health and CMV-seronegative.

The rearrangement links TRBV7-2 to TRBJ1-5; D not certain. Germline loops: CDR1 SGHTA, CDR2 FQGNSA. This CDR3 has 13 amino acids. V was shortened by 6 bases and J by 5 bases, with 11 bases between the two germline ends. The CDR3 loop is CASSPGRDQPQHF. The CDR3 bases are TGTGCCAGCAGTCCTGGGCGAGATCAGCCCCAGCATTTT.

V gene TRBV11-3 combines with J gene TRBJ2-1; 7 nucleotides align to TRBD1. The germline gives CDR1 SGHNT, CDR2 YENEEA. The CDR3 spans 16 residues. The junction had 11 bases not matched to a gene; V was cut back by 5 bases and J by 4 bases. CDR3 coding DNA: TGTGCCAGCAGCCTTAGTTGGGACAGTGCGTACAATGAGCAGTTCTTC. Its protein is CASSLSWDSAYNEQFF. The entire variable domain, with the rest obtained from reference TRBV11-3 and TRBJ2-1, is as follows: EAGVVQSPRYKIIEKKQPVAFWCNPISGHNTLYWYLQNLGQGPELLIRYENEEAVDDSQLPKDRFSAERLKGVDSTLKIQPAELGDSAVYLCASSLSWDSAYNEQFFGPGTRLTVL.

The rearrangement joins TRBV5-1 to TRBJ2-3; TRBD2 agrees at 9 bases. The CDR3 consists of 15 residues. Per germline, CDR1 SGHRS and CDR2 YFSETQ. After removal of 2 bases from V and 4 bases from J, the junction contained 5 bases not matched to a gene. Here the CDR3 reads CASSFRGRAPDTQYF. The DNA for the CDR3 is TGCGCCAGCAGCTTTCGCGGGAGGGCCCCAGATACGCAGTATTTT.

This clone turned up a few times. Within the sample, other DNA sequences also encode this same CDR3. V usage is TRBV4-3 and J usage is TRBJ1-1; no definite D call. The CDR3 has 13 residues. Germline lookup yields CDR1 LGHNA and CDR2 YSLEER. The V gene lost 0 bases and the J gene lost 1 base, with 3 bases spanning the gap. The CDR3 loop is CASSQDRNTEAFF. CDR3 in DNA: TGCGCCAGCAGCCAAGATAGGAACACTGAAGCTTTCTTT.

CDR3 in DNA: TGTGCCAGCAGTTTTGTCACTAGCTGGGGCGAGCAGTACTTC. This sequence encodes CASSFVTSWGEQYF. The chain links TRBV27 to TRBJ2-7; D possibly corresponds to TRBD2 (6 bases). The CDR3 loop spans 14 amino acids. Trimming left V 3 bases short and J 6 bases short, with 15 bases between. From germline, CDR1 is MNHEY and CDR2 SMNVEV (reference sequence).

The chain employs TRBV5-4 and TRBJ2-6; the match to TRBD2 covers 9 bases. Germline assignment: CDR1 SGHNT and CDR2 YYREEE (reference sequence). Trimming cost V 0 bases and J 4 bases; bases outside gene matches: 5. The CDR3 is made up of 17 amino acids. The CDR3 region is CASSLEGGRAGANVLTF. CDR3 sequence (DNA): TGTGCCAGCAGCTTGGAAGGCGGGAGGGCCGGGGCCAACGTCCTGACTTTC.

The CDR3 DNA follows: TGTGCCAGCAGCTTTGGGGGGGACACTGAAGCTTTCTTT. Translated, it gives CASSFGGDTEAFF. The gene calls are TRBV5-4 and TRBJ1-1, with D possibly being TRBD1 (5 bases). V dropped 2 bases and J dropped 3 bases, with 8 bases sitting between them. The CDR3 is 13 residues long. The germline gives CDR1 SGHNT, CDR2 YYREEE (reference sequence). Drawing the rest from reference TRBV5-4 and TRBJ1-1, the complete variable domain is ETGVTQSPTHLIKTRGQQVTLRCSSQSGHNTVSWYQQALGQGPQFIFQYYREEENGRGNFPPRFSGLQFPNYSSELNVNALELDDSALYLCASSFGGDTEAFFGQGTRLTVV.

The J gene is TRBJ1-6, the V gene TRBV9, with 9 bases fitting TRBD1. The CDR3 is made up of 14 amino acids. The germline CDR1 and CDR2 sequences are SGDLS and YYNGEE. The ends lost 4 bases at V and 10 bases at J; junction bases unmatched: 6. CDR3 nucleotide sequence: TGTGCCAGCAGCCCCCGGGACAGGGACTCACCCCTCCACTTT. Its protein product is CASSPRDRDSPLHF.

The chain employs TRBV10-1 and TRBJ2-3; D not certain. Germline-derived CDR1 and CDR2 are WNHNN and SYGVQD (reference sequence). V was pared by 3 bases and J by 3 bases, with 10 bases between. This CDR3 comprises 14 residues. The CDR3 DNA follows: TGCGCCAGCAGTGAAATCACTCTGACAGATACGCAGTATTTT. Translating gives CASSEITLTDTQYF.

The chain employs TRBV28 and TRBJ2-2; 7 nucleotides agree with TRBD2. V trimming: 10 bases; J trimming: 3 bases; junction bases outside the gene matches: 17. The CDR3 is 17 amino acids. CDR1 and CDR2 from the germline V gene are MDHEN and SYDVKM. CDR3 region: CAITGRGGGLYTGELFF. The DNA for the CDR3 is TGTGCCATCACGGGCCGCGGCGGGGGTTTGTACACCGGGGAGCTGTTTTTT.

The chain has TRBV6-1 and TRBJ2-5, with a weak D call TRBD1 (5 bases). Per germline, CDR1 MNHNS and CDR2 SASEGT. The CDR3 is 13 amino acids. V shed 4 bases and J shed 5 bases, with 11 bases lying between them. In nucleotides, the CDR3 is TGTGCCAGCAGTGGGCAGGGTTTCGAGACCCAGTACTTC. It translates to CASSGQGFETQYF.

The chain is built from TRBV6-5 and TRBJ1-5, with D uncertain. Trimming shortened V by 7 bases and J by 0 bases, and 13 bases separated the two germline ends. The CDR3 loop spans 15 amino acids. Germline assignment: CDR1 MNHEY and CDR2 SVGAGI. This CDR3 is CASTPTIYSNQPQHF. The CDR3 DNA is TGTGCCAGCACCCCCACGATCTATAGCAATCAGCCCCAGCATTTT.

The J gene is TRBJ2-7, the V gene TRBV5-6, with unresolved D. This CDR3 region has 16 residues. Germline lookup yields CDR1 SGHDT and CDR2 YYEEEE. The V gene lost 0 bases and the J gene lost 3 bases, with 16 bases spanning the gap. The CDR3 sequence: CASSLAPAGSVYEQYF. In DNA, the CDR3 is TGTGCCAGCAGCTTGGCCCCAGCCGGGTCTGTCTACGAGCAGTACTTC.

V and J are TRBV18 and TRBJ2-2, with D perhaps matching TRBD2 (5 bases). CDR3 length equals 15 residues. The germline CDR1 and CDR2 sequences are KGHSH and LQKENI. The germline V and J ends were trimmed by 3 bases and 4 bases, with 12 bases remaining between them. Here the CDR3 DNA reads TGTGCCAGCTCACCGCGGGCGGGCCGCACCGGGGAGCTGTTTTTT. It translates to CASSPRAGRTGELFF.

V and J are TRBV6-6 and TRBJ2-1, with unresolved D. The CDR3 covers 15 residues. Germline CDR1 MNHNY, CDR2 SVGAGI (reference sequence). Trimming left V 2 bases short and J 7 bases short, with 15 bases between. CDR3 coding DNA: TGTGCCAGCAGTTACAGTTTGAGCGTTTATAATGAGCAGTTCTTC. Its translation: CASSYSLSVYNEQFF.

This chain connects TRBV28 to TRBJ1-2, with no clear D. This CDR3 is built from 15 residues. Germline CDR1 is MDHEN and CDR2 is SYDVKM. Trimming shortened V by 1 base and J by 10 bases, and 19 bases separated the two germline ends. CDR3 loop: CASSLSTAGDPFYTF. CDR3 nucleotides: TGTGCCAGCAGTTTATCAACCGCAGGTGATCCATTCTACACCTTC.

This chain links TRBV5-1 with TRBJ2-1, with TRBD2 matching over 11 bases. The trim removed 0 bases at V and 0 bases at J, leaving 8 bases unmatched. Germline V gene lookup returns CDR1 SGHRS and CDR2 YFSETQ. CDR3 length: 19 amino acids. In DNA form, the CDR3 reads TGCGCCAGCAGCTTGGGCGTAGCGGGAGGGTTGAGCTCCTACAATGAGCAGTTCTTC. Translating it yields CASSLGVAGGLSSYNEQFF. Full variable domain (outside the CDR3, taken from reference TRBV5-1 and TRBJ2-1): KAGVTQTPRYLIKTRGQQVTLSCSPISGHRSVSWYQQTPGQGLQFLFEYFSETQRNKGNFPGRFSGRQFSNSRSEMNVSTLELGDSALYLCASSLGVAGGLSSYNEQFFGPGTRLTVL.

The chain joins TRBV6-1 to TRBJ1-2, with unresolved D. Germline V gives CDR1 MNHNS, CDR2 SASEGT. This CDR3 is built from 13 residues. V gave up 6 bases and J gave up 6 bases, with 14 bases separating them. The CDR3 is CASSPDGGHGYTF. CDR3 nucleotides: TGTGCCAGCAGCCCGGACGGCGGGCATGGCTACACCTTC.

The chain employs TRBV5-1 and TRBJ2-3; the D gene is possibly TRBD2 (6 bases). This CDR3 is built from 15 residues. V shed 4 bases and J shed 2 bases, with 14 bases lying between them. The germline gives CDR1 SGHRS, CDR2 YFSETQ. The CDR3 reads CASSIGTSNTDTQYF. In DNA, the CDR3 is TGCGCCAGCAGCATCGGGACTTCCAACACAGATACGCAGTATTTT. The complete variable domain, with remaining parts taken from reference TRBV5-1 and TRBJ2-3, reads KAGVTQTPRYLIKTRGQQVTLSCSPISGHRSVSWYQQTPGQGLQFLFEYFSETQRNKGNFPGRFSGRQFSNSRSEMNVSTLELGDSALYLCASSIGTSNTDTQYFGPGTRLTVL.

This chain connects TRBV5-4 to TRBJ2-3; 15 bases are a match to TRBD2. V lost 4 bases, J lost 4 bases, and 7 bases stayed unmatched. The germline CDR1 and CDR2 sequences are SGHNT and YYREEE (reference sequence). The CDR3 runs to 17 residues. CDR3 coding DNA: TGTGCCAGCAGCCCAGACGGACTAGCGGGAGGGCCAGATACGCAGTATTTT. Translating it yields CASSPDGLAGGPDTQYF. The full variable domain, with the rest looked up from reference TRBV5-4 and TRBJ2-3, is ETGVTQSPTHLIKTRGQQVTLRCSSQSGHNTVSWYQQALGQGPQFIFQYYREEENGRGNFPPRFSGLQFPNYSSELNVNALELDDSALYLCASSPDGLAGGPDTQYFGPGTRLTVL.

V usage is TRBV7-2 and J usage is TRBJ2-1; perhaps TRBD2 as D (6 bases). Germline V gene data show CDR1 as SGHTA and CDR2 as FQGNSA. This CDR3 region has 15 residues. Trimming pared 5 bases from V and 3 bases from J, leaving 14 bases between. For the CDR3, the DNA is TGTGCCAGCAGCCCCAGCGGGTGGATCTACAATGAGCAGTTCTTC. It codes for CASSPSGWIYNEQFF.

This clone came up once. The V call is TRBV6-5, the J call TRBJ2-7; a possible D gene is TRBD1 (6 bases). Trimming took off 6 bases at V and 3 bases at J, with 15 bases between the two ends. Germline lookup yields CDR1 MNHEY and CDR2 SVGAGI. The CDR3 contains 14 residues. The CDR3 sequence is CASSHRDTIYEQYF. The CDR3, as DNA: TGTGCCAGCAGCCACCGGGACACCATCTACGAGCAGTACTTC.

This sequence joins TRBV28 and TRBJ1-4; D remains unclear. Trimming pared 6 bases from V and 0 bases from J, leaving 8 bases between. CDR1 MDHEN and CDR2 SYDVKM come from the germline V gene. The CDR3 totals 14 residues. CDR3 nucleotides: TGTGCCAGCAGCTCCAGTACAACTAATGAAAAACTGTTTTTT. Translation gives CASSSSTTNEKLFF.

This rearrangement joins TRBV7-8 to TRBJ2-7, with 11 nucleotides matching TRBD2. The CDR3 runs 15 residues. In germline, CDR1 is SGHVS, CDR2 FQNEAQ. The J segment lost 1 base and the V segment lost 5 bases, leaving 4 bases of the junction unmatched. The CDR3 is CASSPLAGGSYEQYF. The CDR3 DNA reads TGTGCCAGCAGCCCCCTAGCGGGAGGTTCCTACGAGCAGTACTTC.

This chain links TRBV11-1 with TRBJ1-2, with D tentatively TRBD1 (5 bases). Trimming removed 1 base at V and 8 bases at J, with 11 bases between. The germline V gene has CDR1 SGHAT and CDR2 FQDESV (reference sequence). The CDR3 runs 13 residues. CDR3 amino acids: CASSLGQFQGYTF. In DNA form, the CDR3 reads TGTGCCAGCAGCTTAGGACAGTTCCAAGGCTACACCTTC.

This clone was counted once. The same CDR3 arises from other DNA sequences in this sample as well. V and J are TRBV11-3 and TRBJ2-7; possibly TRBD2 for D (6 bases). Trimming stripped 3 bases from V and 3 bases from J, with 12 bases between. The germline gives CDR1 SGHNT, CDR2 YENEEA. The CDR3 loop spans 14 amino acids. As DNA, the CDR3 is TGTGCCAGCAGCTTCTCCGGGAGTAGCTACGAGCAGTACTTC. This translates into CASSFSGSSYEQYF.

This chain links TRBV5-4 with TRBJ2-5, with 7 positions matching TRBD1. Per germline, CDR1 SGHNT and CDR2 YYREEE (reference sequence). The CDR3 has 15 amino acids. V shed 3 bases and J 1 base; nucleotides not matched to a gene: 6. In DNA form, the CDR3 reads TGTGCCAGCAGCTCTCTACAGGGGTTCCAAGAGACCCAGTACTTC. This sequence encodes CASSSLQGFQETQYF.

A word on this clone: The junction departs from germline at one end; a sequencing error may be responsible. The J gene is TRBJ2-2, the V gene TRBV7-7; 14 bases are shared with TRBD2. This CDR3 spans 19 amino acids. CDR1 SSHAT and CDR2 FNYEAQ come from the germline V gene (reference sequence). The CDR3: CASSRPRLAGGSDTGELFF. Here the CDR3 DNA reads TGTGCTAGCAGCCGACCCCGACTAGCGGGAGGGTCGGACACCGGGGAGCTGTTTTTT.

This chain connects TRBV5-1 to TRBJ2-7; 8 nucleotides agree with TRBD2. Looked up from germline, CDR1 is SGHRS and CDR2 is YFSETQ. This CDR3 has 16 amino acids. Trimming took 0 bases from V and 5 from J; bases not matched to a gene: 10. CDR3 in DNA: TGCGCCAGCAGCTTGGGAAGGACTGAAGCGGGGGACGAGCAGTACTTC. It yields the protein CASSLGRTEAGDEQYF.

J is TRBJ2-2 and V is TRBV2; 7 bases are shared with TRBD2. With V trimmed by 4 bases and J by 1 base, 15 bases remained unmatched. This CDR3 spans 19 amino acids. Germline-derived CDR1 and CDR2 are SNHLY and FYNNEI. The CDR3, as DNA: TGTGCCAGCAGTGCAAGTCCCGGGACGGGGAGGGGGAACACCGGGGAGCTGTTTTTT. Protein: CASSASPGTGRGNTGELFF.

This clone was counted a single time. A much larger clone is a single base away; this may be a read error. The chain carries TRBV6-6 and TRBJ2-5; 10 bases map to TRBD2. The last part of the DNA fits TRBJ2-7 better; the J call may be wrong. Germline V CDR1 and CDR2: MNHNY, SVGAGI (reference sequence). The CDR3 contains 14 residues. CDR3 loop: CASSSSGSSYEQYF. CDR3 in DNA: TGTGCCAGCAGTTCTAGCGGGAGCTCCTACGAGCAGTACTTC.

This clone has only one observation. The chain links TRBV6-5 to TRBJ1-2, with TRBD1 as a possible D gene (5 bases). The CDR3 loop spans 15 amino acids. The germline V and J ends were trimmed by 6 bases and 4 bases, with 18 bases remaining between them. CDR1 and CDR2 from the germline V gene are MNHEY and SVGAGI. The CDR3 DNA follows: TGTGCCAGCAGCACCCGACCCGACAGCTTCTATGGCTACACCTTC. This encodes CASSTRPDSFYGYTF.